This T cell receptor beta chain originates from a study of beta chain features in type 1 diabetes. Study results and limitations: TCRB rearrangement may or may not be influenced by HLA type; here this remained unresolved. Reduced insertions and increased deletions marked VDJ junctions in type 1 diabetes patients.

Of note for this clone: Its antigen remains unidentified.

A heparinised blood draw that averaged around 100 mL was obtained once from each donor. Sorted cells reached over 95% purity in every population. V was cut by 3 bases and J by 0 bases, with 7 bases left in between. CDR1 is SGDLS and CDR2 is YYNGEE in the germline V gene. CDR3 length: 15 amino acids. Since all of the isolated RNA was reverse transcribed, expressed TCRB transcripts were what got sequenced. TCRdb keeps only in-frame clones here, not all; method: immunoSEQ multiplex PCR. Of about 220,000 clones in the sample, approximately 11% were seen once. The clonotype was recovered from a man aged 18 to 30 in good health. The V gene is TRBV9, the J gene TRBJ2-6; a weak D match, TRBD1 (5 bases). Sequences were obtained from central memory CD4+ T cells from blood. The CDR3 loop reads CASSGQGSGANVLTF. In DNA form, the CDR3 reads TGTGCCAGCAGCGGCCAGGGCTCTGGGGCCAACGTCCTGACTTTC.